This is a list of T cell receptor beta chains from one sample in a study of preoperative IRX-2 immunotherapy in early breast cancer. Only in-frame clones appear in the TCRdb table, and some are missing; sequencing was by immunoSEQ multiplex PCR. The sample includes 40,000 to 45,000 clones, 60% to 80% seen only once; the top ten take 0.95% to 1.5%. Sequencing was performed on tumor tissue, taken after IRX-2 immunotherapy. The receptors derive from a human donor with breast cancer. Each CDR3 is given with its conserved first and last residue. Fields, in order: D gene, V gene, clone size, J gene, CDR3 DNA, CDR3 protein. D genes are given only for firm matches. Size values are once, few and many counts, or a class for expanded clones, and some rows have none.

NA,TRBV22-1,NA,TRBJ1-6,TGTGCCAGCAGTGATCAGGGGGTCAGTTCACCCCTCCACTTT,CASSDQGVSSPLHF
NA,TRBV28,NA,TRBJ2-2,TGTGCCAGCAGTTTGACAGATACCGGGGAGCTGTTTTTT,CASSLTDTGELFF
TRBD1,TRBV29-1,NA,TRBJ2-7,TGCAGCGTGCTCAACCCCCAGGACAGGGGGCGAATGGGCTCCTACGAGCAGTACTTC,CSVLNPQDRGRMGSYEQYF
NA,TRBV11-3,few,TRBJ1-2,TGTGCCAGCAGCTGGGTTAGCGGGAGTGGTGGCTACACCTTC,CASSWVSGSGGYTF
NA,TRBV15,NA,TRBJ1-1,TGTGCCACCAGCAGCCCAATGGGACTTACGGAAGCTTTCTTT,CATSSPMGLTEAFF
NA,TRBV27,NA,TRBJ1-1,TGTGCCAGCAGTTTGTTTGGGGGGACTGAAGCTTTCTTT,CASSLFGGTEAFF
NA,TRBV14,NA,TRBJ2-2,TGTGCCAGCAGCCAACGGGCGGACACCGGGGAGCTGTTTTTT,CASSQRADTGELFF
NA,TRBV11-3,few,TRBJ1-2,TGTGCCAGCAAGGACAAGACTATTCTATCGGGTGGCTACACCTTC,CASKDKTILSGGYTF
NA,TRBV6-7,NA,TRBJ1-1,TGTGCCAGCAGGGCGACAATGAACACTGAAGCTTTCTTT,CASRATMNTEAFF
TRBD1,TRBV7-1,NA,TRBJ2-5,TGTGCCAGCAGCCCCCAGGGGGCGCGCCAAGAGACCCAGTACTTC,CASSPQGARQETQYF
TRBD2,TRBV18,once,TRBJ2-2,TGTGCCAGCTCCAGGGAGGGATCCGGGGAGCTGTTTTTT,CASSREGSGELFF
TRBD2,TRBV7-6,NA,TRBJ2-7,TGTGCCAGCAGCTTACCAGTCGGGACTAGCGGGGGAGCGCAGTACTTC,CASSLPVGTSGGAQYF
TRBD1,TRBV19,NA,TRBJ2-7,TGTGCCAGTAGTAAGGGACAGGGATCCTACGAGCAGTACTTC,CASSKGQGSYEQYF
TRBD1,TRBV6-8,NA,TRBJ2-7,TGTGCCAGCAGATTGGGACAGGGGAGGGAGCAGTACTTC,CASRLGQGREQYF
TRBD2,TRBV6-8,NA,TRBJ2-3,TGTGCCAGCAGCTCAGGGACTAAGGGAGGTACGCAGTATTTT,CASSSGTKGGTQYF
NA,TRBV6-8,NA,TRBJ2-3,TGTGCCAGCACGGGTCCCTCCACAGATACGCAGTATTTT,CASTGPSTDTQYF
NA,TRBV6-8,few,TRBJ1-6,TGTGCCACCGTACAGGGTATTTCCTATAATTCACCCCTCCACTTT,CATVQGISYNSPLHF
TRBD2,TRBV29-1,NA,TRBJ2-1,TGCAGCGTTGAAGCTAGCGGGAGGTACAATGAGCAGTTCTTC,CSVEASGRYNEQFF
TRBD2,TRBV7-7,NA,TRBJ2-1,TGTGCCAGCAGCCAGGGCGGGGGACGGGGATCCTACAATGAGCAGTTCTTC,CASSQGGGRGSYNEQFF
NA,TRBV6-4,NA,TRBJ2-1,TGTGCCACTACCCCCCCCATGGCGGGATACAATGAGCAGTTCTTC,CATTPPMAGYNEQFF
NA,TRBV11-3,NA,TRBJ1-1,TGTGCCAGCAGCCTCTACAGGGAGCGAGGGGGAAGGTCTGAAGCTTTCTTT,CASSLYRERGGRSEAFF
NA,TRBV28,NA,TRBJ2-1,TGTGCCAGCAGTTCCACTTATGGGACTCTCGATGAGCAGTTCTTC,CASSSTYGTLDEQFF
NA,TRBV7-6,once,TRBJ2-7,TGTGCCAGCAGCCCCGAACAGGGTTGGTCCTACGAGCAGTACTTC,CASSPEQGWSYEQYF
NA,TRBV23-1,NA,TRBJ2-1,TGCGCCAGCAGCCACTCGGGCCGGGTTGAAGAGCAGTTCTTC,CASSHSGRVEEQFF
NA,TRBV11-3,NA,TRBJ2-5,TGTGCCAGCAGCTTCGTTGTTGGGCACAGGGATTTAGAAGAGACCCAGTACTTC,CASSFVVGHRDLEETQYF
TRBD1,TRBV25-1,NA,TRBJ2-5,TGTGCCAGCAGTGGGATACCGGGACAGGGGACGGAGACCCAGTACTTC,CASSGIPGQGTETQYF
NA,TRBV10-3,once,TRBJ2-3,TGTGCCATCAGTGAGTCGAACGCGCGAGGATTCACAGATACGCAGTATTTT,CAISESNARGFTDTQYF
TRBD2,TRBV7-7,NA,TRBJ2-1,TGTGCCAGCAGCTTGCGGGACTATAGTTACAATGAGCAGTTCTTC,CASSLRDYSYNEQFF
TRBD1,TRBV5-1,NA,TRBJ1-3,TGCGCCAGCAGCTCCGGGACAGCGAGCTCTGGAAACACCATATATTTT,CASSSGTASSGNTIYF
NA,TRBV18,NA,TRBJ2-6,TGTGCCAGCTCACCACTGCGGGGTGGTGGGGCCAACGTCCTGACTTTC,CASSPLRGGGANVLTF
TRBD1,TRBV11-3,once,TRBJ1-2,TGTGCCAGCAGCGCCGGACAGGGGGGGGTATGGTATGGCTACACCTTC,CASSAGQGGVWYGYTF
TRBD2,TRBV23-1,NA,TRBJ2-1,TGCGCCAGCAGCCCCACTAGCGGGGTCGGTGAGCAGTTCTTC,CASSPTSGVGEQFF
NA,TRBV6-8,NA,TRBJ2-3,TGTGCCAGCAGGGGACTTACAGGGACCACAGATACGCAGTATTTT,CASRGLTGTTDTQYF
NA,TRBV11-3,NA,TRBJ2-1,TGTGCCAGCAGGGTGGGGATGTTGCTAGCAGGTAATGAGCAGTTCTTC,CASRVGMLLAGNEQFF
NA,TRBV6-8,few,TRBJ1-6,TGTGCCAGCAGTTACAAACAGGGTATCGGTTCACCCCTCCACTTT,CASSYKQGIGSPLHF
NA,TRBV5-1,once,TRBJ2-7,TGCGCCAGCAGCTTGGCCGTCAGGGAGGCTGAGCAGTACTTC,CASSLAVREAEQYF
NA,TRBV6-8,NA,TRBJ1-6,TGTGCCAGCATAGAAGGGGGAAATTCACCCCTCCACTTT,CASIEGGNSPLHF
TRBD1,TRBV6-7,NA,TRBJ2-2,TGTGCCAGCAGTCCCGAAGGGACAGCGAACACCGGGGAGCTGTTTTTT,CASSPEGTANTGELFF
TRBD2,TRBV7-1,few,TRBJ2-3,TGTGCCAGCAGCCGCCGCTCTGGGACTAGCGGGCACACAGATACGCAGTATTTT,CASSRRSGTSGHTDTQYF
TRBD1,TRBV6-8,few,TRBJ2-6,TGTGCCAGCAGCCCGATACAGGGGATGAACGTCCTGACTTTC,CASSPIQGMNVLTF
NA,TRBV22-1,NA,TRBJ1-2,TGTGCCAGCAGTCTCCGACAGGATGGCTACACCTTC,CASSLRQDGYTF
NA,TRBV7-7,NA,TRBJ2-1,TGTGCCAGCAGCTTGCCCGCGGTGACTTCCTACAATGAGCAGTTCTTC,CASSLPAVTSYNEQFF
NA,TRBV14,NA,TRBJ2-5,TGTGCCAGCAGCCAACGGACACGAGAGACCCAGTACTTC,CASSQRTRETQYF
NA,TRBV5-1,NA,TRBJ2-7,TGCGCCAGCAGCTTGGGGGGGACGGTCTACGAGCAGTACTTC,CASSLGGTVYEQYF
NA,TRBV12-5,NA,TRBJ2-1,TGTGCCGTAAGGGCGGCAGGGTATAATGGTGAGCAGTTCTTC,CAVRAAGYNGEQFF
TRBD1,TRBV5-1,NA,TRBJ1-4,TGCGCCAGCAGATGGACAGGGGGGCAGGGGGAAAAACTGTTTTTT,CASRWTGGQGEKLFF
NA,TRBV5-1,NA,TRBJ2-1,TGCGCCAGCAGCTTGGCCGTGGGGCCCGGGTCCTACAATGAGCAGTTCTTC,CASSLAVGPGSYNEQFF